One sample yielded the 2 T cell receptor beta chains listed below, sequenced in a study of T-cell memory formation after mild COVID-19. In TCRdb, the 5' RACE reads were re-called with MiXCR into one record per CDR3 protein. The table lists about 420,000 distinct CDR3 sequences, 20% to 30% of them singletons. What was sequenced was PBMCs or a T cell subset sorted from them (not recorded which). The receptor set was obtained from an adult woman who had mild COVID-19 (a few samples of this study predate the infection). Cell type and time point are not known.

The chain is built from TRBV29-1 and TRBJ1-2, with D perhaps matching TRBD1 (5 bases). The CDR3 consists of 11 residues. The germline V and J ends were trimmed by 7 bases and 4 bases, with 10 bases remaining between them. CDR1 is SQVTM and CDR2 is ANQGSEA in the germline V gene. In nucleotides, the CDR3 is TGCAGCGCTTCGACAGTCTATGGCTACACCTTC. Translated: CSASTVYGYTF.

This clonotype came up a few times. The chain joins TRBV9 to TRBJ2-3; weak D call: TRBD1 (5 bases). The V gene's germline CDR1 is SGDLS and CDR2 YYNGEE. Trimming cost V 0 bases and J 2 bases, with 13 bases left between them. This CDR3 has 16 amino acids. CDR3 residues: CASSVGTRADTDTQYF. DNA for the CDR3: TGTGCCAGCAGCGTAGGCACCAGGGCAGACACAGATACGCAGTATTTT. The full variable domain, rest sourced from reference TRBV9 and TRBJ2-3, is DSGVTQTPKHLITATGQRVTLRCSPRSGDLSVYWYQQSLDQGLQFLIQYYNGEERAKGNILERFSAQQFPDLHSELNLSSLELGDSALYFCASSVGTRADTDTQYFGPGTRLTVL.